The rows below give T cell receptor beta chains drawn from one sample of a study of blood T cell repertoires in COVID-19. Assay: immunoSEQ multiplex PCR; the TCRdb copy retains only in-frame clones and omits some. Among tens of thousands of clones listed, roughly 90% were seen once. Sequencing was done on a sample of peripheral blood. Receptors originate from a man in his thirties or forties with acute or convalescent COVID-19. Both conserved end residues are part of each CDR3. D genes are given only for firm matches. The listing skips clone size in some rows; elsewhere it reads once, few, many or a size class.

clone size,V gene,D gene,J gene,CDR3 protein,CDR3 DNA
.,TRBV27,TRBD2,TRBJ2-5,CASSLTWGGERTQYF,TGTGCCAGCAGTTTGACTTGGGGGGGAGAGCGGACCCAGTACTTC
.,TRBV7-3,.,TRBJ1-2,CASSLGGFYGYTF,TGTGCCAGCAGCTTAGGGGGGTTCTATGGCTACACCTTC
.,TRBV5-1,.,TRBJ1-6,CASSLGRRGNSPLHF,TGCGCCAGCAGCTTGGGGAGGCGAGGGAATTCACCCCTCCACTTT
.,TRBV10-1,TRBD2,TRBJ2-5,CASSESRDYQAQYF,TGCGCCAGCAGTGAGTCGAGGGACTATCAGGCCCAGTACTTC
.,TRBV4-3,TRBD1,TRBJ2-1,CASSPDRSSYNEQFF,TGCGCCAGCAGCCCGGACAGGTCCTCCTACAATGAGCAGTTCTTC
.,TRBV7-9,.,TRBJ1-1,CASSESLNTEAFF,TGTGCCAGCAGCGAGAGTTTGAACACTGAAGCTTTCTTT
.,TRBV10-3,TRBD2,TRBJ2-1,CAIMASGSFDEQFF,TGTGCCATCATGGCTAGCGGGAGTTTCGATGAGCAGTTCTTC
.,TRBV5-4,TRBD1,TRBJ2-1,CASSLPPGQGGYNEQFF,TGTGCCAGCAGCTTGCCCCCGGGACAGGGGGGCTACAATGAGCAGTTCTTC
.,TRBV27,TRBD1,TRBJ1-5,CASRPGIKDREGNQPQHF,TGTGCCAGCAGACCCGGGATTAAAGACAGGGAAGGCAATCAGCCCCAGCATTTT
.,TRBV5-4,.,TRBJ1-1,CASSSQAGSVGSTEAFF,TGTGCCAGCAGCTCCCAAGCGGGGTCTGTCGGGTCCACTGAAGCTTTCTTT
few,TRBV24-1,TRBD2,TRBJ2-1,CATGTSGGNEQFF,TGTGCCACCGGGACTAGCGGAGGGAATGAGCAGTTCTTC
once,TRBV24-1,TRBD1,TRBJ1-5,CATSDADRAQPQHF,TGTGCCACCAGTGATGCTGACAGGGCTCAGCCCCAGCATTTT
.,TRBV6-5,TRBD1,TRBJ2-5,CASSSTDRGRVETQYF,TGTGCCAGCAGTTCCACGGACAGGGGGCGCGTGGAGACCCAGTACTTC
.,TRBV18,TRBD1,TRBJ1-1,CASSRDRNTEAFF,TGTGCCAGCTCAAGGGACAGGAACACTGAAGCTTTCTTT
.,TRBV7-2,TRBD2,TRBJ2-3,CASSPHHGGSTLADTQYF,TGTGCCAGCAGCCCCCATCATGGCGGGAGTACGCTTGCGGATACGCAGTATTTT
few,TRBV5-1,.,TRBJ2-2,CASSPTGLGTGELFF,TGCGCCAGCAGCCCGACGGGACTTGGGACCGGGGAGCTGTTTTTT
.,TRBV11-1,.,TRBJ2-1,CASSPSEAYNEQFF,TGTGCCAGCAGCCCAAGCGAAGCCTACAATGAGCAGTTCTTC
.,TRBV7-9,.,TRBJ2-1,CASRPGQYNEQFF,TGTGCCAGCAGACCTGGACAGTACAATGAGCAGTTCTTC
.,TRBV29-1,TRBD1,TRBJ1-2,CSVPGQGSGYGYTF,TGCAGCGTCCCGGGACAGGGATCGGGCTATGGCTACACCTTC
.,TRBV29-1,.,TRBJ1-2,CSVANERVYGYTF,TGCAGCGTTGCAAACGAGAGGGTATATGGCTACACCTTC
.,TRBV27,.,TRBJ2-3,CASSLSLLTADTQYF,TGTGCCAGCAGTTTATCCTTACTTACGGCAGATACGCAGTATTTT
once,TRBV28,.,TRBJ1-1,CASSLPLGLQVGGMRTEAFF,TGTGCCAGCAGTTTACCCCTGGGTTTACAGGTCGGGGGAATGAGGACTGAAGCTTTCTTT
few,TRBV19,.,TRBJ1-1,CASSILLRTEAFF,TGTGCCAGTAGTATACTGTTGAGGACTGAAGCTTTCTTT
few,TRBV5-5,.,TRBJ1-1,CASSLYADTEAFF,TGTGCCAGCAGCTTGTATGCGGACACTGAAGCTTTCTTT
once,TRBV5-1,.,TRBJ1-1,CASSFVTDMNTEAFF,TGCGCCAGCAGCTTCGTGACAGACATGAACACTGAAGCTTTCTTT
.,TRBV6-5,TRBD1,TRBJ1-1,CASSYRGTVNTEAFF,TGTGCCAGCAGTTATCGCGGGACAGTGAACACTGAAGCTTTCTTT
once,TRBV7-8,.,TRBJ2-3,CASSLVSGGPSDTQYF,TGTGCCAGCAGCTTAGTGTCCGGGGGGCCGTCAGATACGCAGTATTTT
few,TRBV7-2,.,TRBJ2-7,CASSFKTAAPNYEQYF,TGTGCCAGCAGCTTTAAGACAGCCGCCCCGAACTACGAGCAGTACTTC
.,TRBV23-1,.,TRBJ1-2,CASSQGRDNYGYTF,TGCGCCAGCAGTCAGGGCAGGGATAACTATGGCTACACCTTC